This passage covers 7 T cell receptor beta chains from one sample sequenced in a study of cytomegalovirus exposure and HLA in healthy donors. PCR involved 60 Vbeta and 13 Jbeta primers. Measured with immunoSEQ multiplex PCR; TCRdb has only the in-frame clones, and not every one. The sample holds around 150,000 clones; 70% to 80% are singletons and the top ten take about 4.7%. The sequencing input was PBMCs. Receptor source: a male donor in good health and CMV-seronegative.

This clone occurred a few times. In this CDR3 the conserved last residue, phenylalanine or tryptophan, is missing, so a read error is likely. The DNA is left out, because the CDR3 cannot be placed on it with certainty; the CDR3 is given as TCRdb lists it. This chain connects TRBV11-2 to TRBJ2-7; the table's D call, TRBD2, has no DNA check behind it. Germline CDR1 and CDR2: SGHAT and FQNNGV. The CDR3 extends over 12 residues, inclusive of both ends. CDR3 sequence reads: CASSSLRSGPHL.

As DNA, the CDR3 is TGCGCCAGCAGCTTACAGGGGTGGACAGATACGCAGTATTTT. This gives the protein CASSLQGWTDTQYF. The chain employs TRBV5-1 and TRBJ2-3; 7 nucleotides agree with TRBD1. The CDR3 is 14 residues long. The ends lost 2 bases at V and 3 bases at J; junction bases unmatched: 3. CDR1 SGHRS and CDR2 YFSETQ come from the germline V gene.

The V gene is TRBV2, the J gene TRBJ2-3, with 9 bases matching TRBD1. Germline trimming cut 1 base from V and 3 bases from J; bases unmatched to any gene: 2. The CDR3 loop spans 15 amino acids. Per germline, CDR1 SNHLY and CDR2 FYNNEI. The CDR3, as DNA: TGTGCCAGCAGTGAAGGACAGGGGGGAACAGATACGCAGTATTTT. Encoded protein: CASSEGQGGTDTQYF.

The gene calls are TRBV6-1 and TRBJ1-3; D not certain. The CDR3 contains 14 residues. CDR1 and CDR2 (germline): MNHNS, SASEGT. V was pared by 6 bases and J by 2 bases, with 11 bases between. CDR3 amino acids: CASSSRGPGNTIYF. The CDR3 nucleotides are TGTGCCAGCAGCTCCCGGGGTCCTGGAAACACCATATATTTT.

The gene calls are TRBV2 and TRBJ2-2; 8 nucleotides match TRBD1. The CDR3 is 17 amino acids. With V trimmed by 7 bases and J by 0 bases, 10 bases remained unmatched. CDR1 and CDR2 (germline): SNHLY, FYNNEI. This CDR3 reads CASTRERTGSNTGELFF. CDR3 nucleotide sequence: TGTGCCAGCACCCGTGAGAGGACAGGGTCGAACACCGGGGAGCTGTTTTTT. Full variable domain (missing parts from reference TRBV2 and TRBJ2-2): EPEVTQTPSHQVTQMGQEVILRCVPISNHLYFYWYRQILGQKVEFLVSFYNNEISEKSEIFDDQFSVERPDGSNFTLKIRSTKLEDSAMYFCASTRERTGSNTGELFFGEGSRLTVL.

This sequence joins TRBV6-5 and TRBJ1-2; TRBD1 is a possible D gene (5 bases). V gave up 0 bases and J gave up 4 bases, with 12 bases separating them. The CDR3 sequence is 15 residues long. CDR1 MNHEY and CDR2 SVGAGI come from the germline V gene. Written as DNA, the CDR3 is TGTGCCAGCAGTTACTCTAAGACAGACATCTATGGCTACACCTTC. Translated: CASSYSKTDIYGYTF.

The rearrangement links TRBV15 to TRBJ2-5; D not certain. Trimming removed 0 bases at V and 5 bases at J, with 10 bases between. Germline V gives CDR1 LNHNV, CDR2 YYDKDF (reference sequence). CDR3 length: 14 residues. CDR3 residues: CATSRDHGLETQYF. CDR3 coding DNA: TGTGCCACCAGCAGAGATCATGGCCTCGAGACCCAGTACTTC. The full variable domain, rest sourced from reference TRBV15 and TRBJ2-5, is DAMVIQNPRYQVTQFGKPVTLSCSQTLNHNVMYWYQQKSSQAPKLLFHYYDKDFNNEADTPDNFQSRRPNTSFCFLDIRSPGLGDTAMYLCATSRDHGLETQYFGPGTRLLVL.